This T cell receptor beta chain was recorded in a study of blood T cell repertoires in COVID-19. Study at large: PBMCs, B-cell-depleted T cells, or T cells were the source of the cDNA or gDNA that made up the material.

With 1 base removed from V and 2 bases from J, the gap between germline ends came to 9 bases. Per the germline V gene, CDR1 is GTSNPN and CDR2 is SVGIG (reference sequence). The CDR3 sequence is 15 residues long. Data came from immunoSEQ multiplex PCR; TCRdb stores just in-frame clones and leaves some out. The repertoire holds 650,000 to 800,000 clones, with approximately 90% as singletons. The J gene is TRBJ2-6, the V gene TRBV30; the D gene is possibly TRBD1 (6 bases). Sequencing was done on a sample of peripheral blood. The clonotype was recovered from a woman under 30 with acute or convalescent COVID-19. CDR3 sequence: CAWSEGETGANVLTF. The CDR3 bases are TGTGCCTGGAGTGAGGGGGAAACTGGGGCCAACGTCCTGACTTTC.